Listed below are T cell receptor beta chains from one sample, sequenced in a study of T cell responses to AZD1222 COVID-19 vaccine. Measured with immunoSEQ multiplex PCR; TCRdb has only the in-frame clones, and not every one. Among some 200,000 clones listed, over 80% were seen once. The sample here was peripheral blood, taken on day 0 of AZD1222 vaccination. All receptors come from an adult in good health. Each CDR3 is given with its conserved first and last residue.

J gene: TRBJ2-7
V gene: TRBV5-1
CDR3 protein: CASSLKSGYEQYF

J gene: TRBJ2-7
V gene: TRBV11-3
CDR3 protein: CASSSGAGGIYEQYF

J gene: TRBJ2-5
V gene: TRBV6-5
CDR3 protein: CASRRDRSGETQYF

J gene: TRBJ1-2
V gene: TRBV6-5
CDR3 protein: CASTPGPTGNYGYTF

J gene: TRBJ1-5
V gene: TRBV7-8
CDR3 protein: CASSLAGMSDQPQHF

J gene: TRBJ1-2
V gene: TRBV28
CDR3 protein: CASSPISPGYTF

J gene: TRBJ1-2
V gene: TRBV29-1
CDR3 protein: CSVERDRVGYTF

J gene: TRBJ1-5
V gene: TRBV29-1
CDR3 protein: CSVGRGDQPQHF

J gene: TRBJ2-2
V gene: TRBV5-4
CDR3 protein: CASSLGQMNTGELFF

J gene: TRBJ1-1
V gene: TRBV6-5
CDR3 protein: CASSYGQPDTEAFF

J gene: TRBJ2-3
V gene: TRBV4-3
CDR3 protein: CASSLDPGQSTDTQYF

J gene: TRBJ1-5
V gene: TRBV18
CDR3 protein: CASSPPQGGVSNQPQHF

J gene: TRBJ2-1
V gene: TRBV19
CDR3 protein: CASSYLAGYLYEQFF

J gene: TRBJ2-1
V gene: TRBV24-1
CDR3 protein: CATSDPQGRKQFF

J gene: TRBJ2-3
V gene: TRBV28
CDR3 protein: CASTLGPSPTDTQYF

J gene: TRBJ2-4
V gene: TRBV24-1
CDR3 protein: CATSPNSLGENIQYF

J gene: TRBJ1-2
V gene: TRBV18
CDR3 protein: CASSPGTEPNYGYTF

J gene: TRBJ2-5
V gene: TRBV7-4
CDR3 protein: CASSLTGRGGEYQETQYF

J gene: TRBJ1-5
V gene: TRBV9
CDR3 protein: CASGTGVQPQHF

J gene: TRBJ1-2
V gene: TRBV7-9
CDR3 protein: CASSLDNYGYTF

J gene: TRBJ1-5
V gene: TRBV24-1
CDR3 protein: CATSDPKGRTNQPQHF

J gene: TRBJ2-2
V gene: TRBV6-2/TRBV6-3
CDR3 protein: CASSLTNPGELFF

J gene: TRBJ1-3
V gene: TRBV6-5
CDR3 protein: CASSRKQGSGNTIYF

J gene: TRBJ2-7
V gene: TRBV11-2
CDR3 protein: CASSLGGLAGGPYEQYF

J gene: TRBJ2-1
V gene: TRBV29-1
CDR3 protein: CSAWGLAGGQGQFF

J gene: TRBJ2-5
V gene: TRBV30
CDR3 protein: CAWSAGQGGLETQYF

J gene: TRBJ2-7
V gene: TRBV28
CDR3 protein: CASSLGGEQYF

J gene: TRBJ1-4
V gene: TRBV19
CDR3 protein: CASRTGSTNEKLFF

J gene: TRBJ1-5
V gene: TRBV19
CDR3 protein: CASSMTLSLGASNQPQHF